What follows are 3 T cell receptor beta chains derived from one specimen sequenced in a study of blood T cell repertoires in COVID-19. Sequencing used immunoSEQ multiplex PCR; TCRdb keeps in-frame clones, though not all of them. The sample gives about 140,000 clones, over 70% of which show up once; approximately 3.5% is in the top ten. The sample comprised peripheral blood. The receptors were sampled from a man between 65 and 85 years old who had recovered from COVID-19.

This clone was recorded only once. This chain joins TRBV3-1 (or the pseudogene TRBV3-2) and TRBJ2-7, with a tentative D call TRBD1 (6 bases). Germline loops: CDR1 LGHDT, CDR2 YNNKEL (reference sequence). With 0 bases removed from V and 0 bases from J, the gap between germline ends came to 12 bases. This CDR3 comprises 16 residues. Written as DNA, the CDR3 is TGTGCCAGCAGCCAAGACAGGGGAACAAGCTCCTACGAGCAGTACTTC. Amino acids: CASSQDRGTSSYEQYF.

A few counts support this clone. The rearrangement links TRBV2 to TRBJ1-1; D uncertain. The CDR3 length is 12 residues. CDR1 and CDR2 (germline): SNHLY, FYNNEI. V was cut by 6 bases and J by 6 bases, with 11 bases left in between. CDR3 region: CASSVSPAEAFF. In DNA form, the CDR3 reads TGTGCCAGCAGCGTTTCCCCGGCTGAAGCTTTCTTT.

This clone occurred once. The J gene is TRBJ2-1, the V gene TRBV19; 7 bases agree with TRBD2. V shed 0 bases and J 2 bases; nucleotides not matched to a gene: 7. The V gene's germline CDR1 is LNHDA and CDR2 SQIVND (reference sequence). The CDR3 sequence is 17 residues long. The chain's CDR3 is CASSIDHGSGPYNEQFF. As DNA, the CDR3 is TGTGCCAGTAGTATAGATCACGGTAGCGGGCCCTACAATGAGCAGTTCTTC. The full variable domain, its missing parts supplied by reference TRBV19 and TRBJ2-1, is DGGITQSPKYLFRKEGQNVTLSCEQNLNHDAMYWYRQDPGQGLRLIYYSQIVNDFQKGDIAEGYSVSREKKESFPLTVTSAQKNPTAFYLCASSIDHGSGPYNEQFFGPGTRLTVL.